Sequencing of this T cell receptor (beta chain) was carried out in a study of regulatory T cells in long-lasting Graves disease. Overall study results and limits: Persistent Graves' patients had lower TCR diversity than newly diagnosed ones.

The CDR3 covers 20 residues. The V gene end was trimmed by 5 bases and the J gene end by 0 bases; junction bases not matched to a gene: 18. CDR1 and CDR2 from the germline V gene are SGHVS and FQNEAQ. Time point denoted: newly diagnosed GD, antithyroid drugs for less than 3 months. Isolated PBMC RNA provided the starting material for the TCR library. The table lists this clonotype with many counts. Its specificity is unknown. The authors built TCR beta libraries using iRepertoire HTBI primers and Arm-PCR of CDR3 regions. TCRdb recomputed calls from the multiplex PCR reads with MiXCR, one row per CDR3 protein. The profile shows roughly 500,000 distinct CDR3 sequences, approximately 13% of them singletons. These same data were also listed under a study on T cells in Graves' hyperthyroidism and ophthalmopathy. That investigation notes: Initially, a first-round RT-PCR of the TCR CDR3 employed the HTBI primer set. The authors' 13 V-J model separated ophthalmopathy from stable hyperthyroidism.

The sequences come from peripheral blood mononuclear cells (PBMCs), collected at new diagnosis, from a patient treated with antithyroid drugs. The TCR was taken from a man aged 25 to 40 with Graves disease. V is TRBV7-8 and J is TRBJ1-3, with 8 bases lining up with TRBD1. DNA for the CDR3: TGTGCCAGCAGCAAGCGGACAGGGATCGATCTTTCCTCCTCTGGAAACACCATATATTTT. The encoded protein is CASSKRTGIDLSSSGNTIYF.